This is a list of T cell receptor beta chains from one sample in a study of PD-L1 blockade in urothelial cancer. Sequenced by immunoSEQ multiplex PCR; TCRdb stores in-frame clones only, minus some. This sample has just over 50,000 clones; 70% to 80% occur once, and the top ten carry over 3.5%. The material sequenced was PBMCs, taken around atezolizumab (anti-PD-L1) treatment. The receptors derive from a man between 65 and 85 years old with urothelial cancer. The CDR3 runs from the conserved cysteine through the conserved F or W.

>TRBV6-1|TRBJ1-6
CASSEVQENSPLHF
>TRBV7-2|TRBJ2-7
CASSLSGRVYEQYF
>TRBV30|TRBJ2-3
CAAGTSALTTQYF
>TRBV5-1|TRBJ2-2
CASSKGKETGELFF
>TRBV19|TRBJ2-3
CASTRTSRGTDTQYF
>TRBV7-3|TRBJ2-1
CASSPNDRGDEQFF
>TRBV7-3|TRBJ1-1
CASSLGPGAEAFF
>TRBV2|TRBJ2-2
CASSVVGAETGELFF
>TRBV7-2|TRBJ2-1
CASSLVGTSYNEQFF
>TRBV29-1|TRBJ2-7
CSVDLSYEQYF
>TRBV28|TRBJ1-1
CASRVGGADTEAFF
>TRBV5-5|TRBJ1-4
CASRELAPGAGEKLFF
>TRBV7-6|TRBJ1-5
CASSPGQGNQPQHF
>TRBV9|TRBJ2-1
CASSQGEGHNEQFF
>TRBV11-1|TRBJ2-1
CASSPTGTGEQFF
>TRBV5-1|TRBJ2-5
CASSRTSGGQETQYF
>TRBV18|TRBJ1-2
CASSPGQGLGYTF
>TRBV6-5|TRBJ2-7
CASSRGTAYEQYF
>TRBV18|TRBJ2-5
CASSPGGGETQYF
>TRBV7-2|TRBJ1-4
CASSLQGAEKLFF
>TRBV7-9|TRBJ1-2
CASSLVGQGAGGYTF
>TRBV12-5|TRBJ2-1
CASGQRTGPYNEQFF
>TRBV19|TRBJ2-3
CASSDTGGPSTDTQYF
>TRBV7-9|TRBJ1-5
CASSSYSSNQPQHF
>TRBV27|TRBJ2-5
CASSPGTGWGETQYF
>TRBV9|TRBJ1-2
CASSVSQVGSNYGYTF
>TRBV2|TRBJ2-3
CASSEELSSTQYF
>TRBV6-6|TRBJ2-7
CASSTPGTGSPYEQYF
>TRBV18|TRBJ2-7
CASSRGSSGTGYEQYF
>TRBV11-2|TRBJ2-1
CASSLGGTSGRNEQFF
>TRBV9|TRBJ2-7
CASSVVAGEGGEQYF
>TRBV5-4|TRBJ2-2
CASSTYRGRGTGELFF
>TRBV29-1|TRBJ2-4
CSVLKATSLAKNIQYF
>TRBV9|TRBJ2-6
CASSVGLSANVLTF
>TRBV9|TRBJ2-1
CASSVAAGGQANNEQFF
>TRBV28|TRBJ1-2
CASLPGGIVVVYGYTF
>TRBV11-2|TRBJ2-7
CASSLVGQGYEQYF
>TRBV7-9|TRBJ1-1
CASSLSTGGDTEAFF
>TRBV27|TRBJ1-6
CASSLSIGTGANSPLHF
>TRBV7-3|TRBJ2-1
CASSLQGRAEQFF
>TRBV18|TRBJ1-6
CASSPDGVSPLHF
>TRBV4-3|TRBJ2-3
CASSQDKHTDTQYF
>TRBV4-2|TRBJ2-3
CASRERGGPVTDTQYF
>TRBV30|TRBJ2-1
CACRREREDYNEQFF
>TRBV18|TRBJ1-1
CASSVNREEAFF